These 13 T cell receptor beta chains came from one sample sequenced in a study of technical replicates of blood from a few donors. TCRdb's copy holds only in-frame clones and misses some; the assay was immunoSEQ multiplex PCR. The table has tens of thousands of clones, 90% seen once. Sequenced material: PBMCs. The receptors stem from a human donor in good health. Some clones in this sample may be carry-over from other donors' samples.

This clone was detected once. V and J are TRBV29-1 and TRBJ2-1, with D possibly matching TRBD2 (5 bases). The germline V gene has CDR1 SQVTM and CDR2 ANQGSEA. Trimming removed 3 bases from V and 6 bases from J, with 9 bases in between. The CDR3 length is 12 residues. The CDR3 region is CSVDRGVNEQFF. CDR3 nucleotide sequence: TGCAGCGTTGACCGGGGAGTCAATGAGCAGTTCTTC.

The chain links TRBV29-1 to TRBJ2-1, with 9 bases fitting TRBD2. The CDR3 is made up of 12 amino acids. Germline V gives CDR1 SQVTM, CDR2 ANQGSEA. The junction had 8 bases not matched to a gene; V was cut back by 7 bases and J by 10 bases. The CDR3 DNA sequence: TGCAGCGGGGGACTAGCTGAAAGGGAGCAGTTCTTC. Translating it yields CSGGLAEREQFF.

The chain uses TRBV21-1 and TRBJ2-3; no DNA check was done on the table's D call, TRBD2. TRBV21-1 constitutes a pseudogene. This CDR3 contains 16 residues. The CDR3 DNA follows: TGTGCCAGCAGCCTTATTCGGGAGGGCCTTGCAGATACGCAGTATTTT. It codes for CASSLIREGLADTQYF.

This chain uses TRBV5-6 with TRBJ2-6; unclear D gene. CDR1 and CDR2 (germline): SGHDT, YYEEEE. The CDR3 spans 13 residues. The V end was cut by 6 bases, the J end by 0 bases, with 4 bases between. The CDR3: CASTISGANVLTF. CDR3 nucleotides: TGTGCCAGCACCATCTCTGGGGCCAACGTCCTGACTTTC.

The V and J genes are TRBV5-4 and TRBJ1-2; possible D gene TRBD1, 5 bases. CDR1 is SGHNT, CDR2 YYREEE, per germline (reference sequence). This CDR3 spans 14 amino acids. Trimming took 0 bases from V and 6 from J, leaving 12 bases between them. The CDR3 is CASSLEVGANGYTF. Written as DNA, the CDR3 is TGTGCCAGCAGCTTGGAAGTTGGGGCCAATGGCTACACCTTC.

This clone was counted between two and nine times. The V and J genes are TRBV7-3 and TRBJ1-1, with D perhaps TRBD1 (5 bases). The CDR3 runs 14 residues. Deletions cut 5 bases from V and 7 bases from J, with 17 bases between. The V gene's germline CDR1 is SGHTA and CDR2 FQGTGA. CDR3 DNA: TGTGCCAGCAGCGAAACCGCCGGGGGAGTTGAAGCTTTCTTT. Protein product: CASSETAGGVEAFF. Combining the CDR3 with reference TRBV7-3 and TRBJ1-1 gives the whole variable domain GAGVSQTPSNKVTEKGKYVELRCDPISGHTALYWYRQSLGQGPEFLIYFQGTGAADDSGLPNDRFFAVRPEGSVSTLKIQRTERGDSAVYLCASSETAGGVEAFFGQGTRLTVV.

The rearrangement links TRBV10-3 to TRBJ2-6; the match to TRBD2 covers 12 bases. CDR1 is ENHRY and CDR2 is SYGVKD in the germline V gene. V shed 6 bases and J 0 bases; nucleotides not matched to a gene: 6. CDR3 length: 18 residues. The CDR3 protein is CAISKSSGRASGANVLTF. The CDR3 DNA reads as TGTGCCATCAGCAAATCTAGCGGGAGGGCCTCTGGGGCCAACGTCCTGACTTTC.

This sequence joins TRBV7-9 and TRBJ2-2; D uncertain. The CDR3 is 15 residues long. Germline CDR1 SEHNR, CDR2 FQNEAQ (reference sequence). Trimming shortened V by 4 bases and J by 6 bases, and 15 bases separated the two germline ends. CDR3 coding DNA: TGTGCCAGCAGCTCCAAGCTTGACGGGTCCGGGGAGCTGTTTTTT. Its protein is CASSSKLDGSGELFF.

V usage is TRBV14 and J usage is TRBJ1-1, with D unresolved. Germline V gene sequence: CDR1 SGHDN, CDR2 FVKESK. Trimming removed 4 bases from V and 1 base from J, with 13 bases in between. The CDR3 has 15 amino acids. The CDR3 region has the DNA TGTGCCAGCAGCCCGAGGACTCTTTGGAACACTGAAGCTTTCTTT. This codes for CASSPRTLWNTEAFF.

The chain links TRBV9 to TRBJ2-1; D is possibly TRBD1 (6 bases). Germline CDR1 and CDR2: SGDLS and YYNGEE. Between the trimmed V and J ends, which lost 4 bases and 14 bases, there was a span of 19 bases. The CDR3 sequence is 13 residues long. CDR3 amino acids: CASSSSFSGEEFF. Here the CDR3 DNA reads TGTGCCAGCAGCTCCTCATTTTCAGGGGAAGAGTTCTTC. The full variable domain, completed using reference TRBV9 and TRBJ2-1, is DSGVTQTPKHLITATGQRVTLRCSPRSGDLSVYWYQQSLDQGLQFLIQYYNGEERAKGNILERFSAQQFPDLHSELNLSSLELGDSALYFCASSSSFSGEEFFGPGTRLTVL.

The chain has TRBV12-5 and TRBJ1-1; D unclear. Germline V gene lookup returns CDR1 LGHNT and CDR2 FRNRAP. The CDR3 loop spans 14 amino acids. V dropped 3 bases and J dropped 4 bases, with 12 bases sitting between them. The CDR3 region has the DNA TGTGCTAGTGGTTTACGGGAGGAGGCCACTGAAGCTTTCTTT. It is translated as CASGLREEATEAFF.

A few counts support this clone. The chain links TRBV19 to TRBJ1-2; tentatively, D is TRBD1 (5 bases). The V and J ends lost 5 bases and 6 bases respectively, with 13 bases between them. This CDR3 contains 13 residues. Looked up from germline, CDR1 is LNHDA and CDR2 is SQIVND (reference sequence). The CDR3 DNA sequence: TGTGCCAGTAGTGCAGGGTTGCGGAATGGCTACACCTTC. Its protein product is CASSAGLRNGYTF.

This clone has only one observation. The chain couples TRBV6-5 to TRBJ1-4; 8 bases agree with TRBD1. The germline V gene encodes CDR1 MNHEY and CDR2 SVGAGI. The CDR3 covers 14 residues. Germline trimming cut 4 bases from V and 4 bases from J; bases unmatched to any gene: 2. This CDR3 reads CASSWDRINEKLFF. Written as DNA, the CDR3 is TGTGCCAGCAGTTGGGACAGGATTAATGAAAAACTGTTTTTT.